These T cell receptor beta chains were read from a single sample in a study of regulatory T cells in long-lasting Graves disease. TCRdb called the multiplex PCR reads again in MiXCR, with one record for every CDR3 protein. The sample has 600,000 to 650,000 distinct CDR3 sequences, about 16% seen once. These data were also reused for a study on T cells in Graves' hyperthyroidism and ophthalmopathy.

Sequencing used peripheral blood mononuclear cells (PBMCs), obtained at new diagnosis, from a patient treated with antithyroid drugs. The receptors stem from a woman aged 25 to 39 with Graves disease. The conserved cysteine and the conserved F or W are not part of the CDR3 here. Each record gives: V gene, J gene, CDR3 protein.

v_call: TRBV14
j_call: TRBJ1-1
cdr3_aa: ASSQHRGIRQPEAF

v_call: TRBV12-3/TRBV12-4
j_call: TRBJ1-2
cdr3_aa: AGSSYYGYT

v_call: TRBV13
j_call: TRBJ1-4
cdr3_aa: ASSDTGHVNEKLF

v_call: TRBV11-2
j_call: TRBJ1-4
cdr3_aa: ASSLGTQGPFATNEKLF

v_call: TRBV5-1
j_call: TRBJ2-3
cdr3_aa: ASSEPRVRQDTQY

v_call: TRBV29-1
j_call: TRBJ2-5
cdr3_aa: SVVAGGETQY

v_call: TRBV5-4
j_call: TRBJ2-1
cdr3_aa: ASRLTSGRANEQF

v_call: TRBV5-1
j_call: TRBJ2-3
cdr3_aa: ASRQRLAGTDTQY

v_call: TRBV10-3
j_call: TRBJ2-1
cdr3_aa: AISLDSQQF

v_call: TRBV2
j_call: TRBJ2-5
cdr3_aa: ASSKAQETQY

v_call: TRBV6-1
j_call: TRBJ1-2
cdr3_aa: ASSEGGVGGNYGYT

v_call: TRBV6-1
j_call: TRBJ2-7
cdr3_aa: ASTDGSLTYEQY

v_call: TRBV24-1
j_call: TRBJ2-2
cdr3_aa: ATNPGGSTGELF

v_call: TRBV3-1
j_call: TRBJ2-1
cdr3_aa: ASRSGGKEQF

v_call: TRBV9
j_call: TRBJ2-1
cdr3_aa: ASSVGLSHNNEQF

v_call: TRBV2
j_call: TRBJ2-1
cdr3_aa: ASRAGEQF

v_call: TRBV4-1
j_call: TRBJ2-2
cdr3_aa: ASSQQGPVTGELF

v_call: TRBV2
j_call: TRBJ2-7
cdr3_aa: ASSVSLAGGSSYEQY

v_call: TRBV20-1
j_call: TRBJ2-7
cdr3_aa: SASKASGRAMEQY

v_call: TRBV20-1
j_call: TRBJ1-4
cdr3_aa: SASDAEDSREKLF

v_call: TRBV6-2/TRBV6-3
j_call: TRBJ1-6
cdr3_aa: ASSSSRASNSPLH

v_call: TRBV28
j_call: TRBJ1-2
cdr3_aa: ASSFVQGDYGYT

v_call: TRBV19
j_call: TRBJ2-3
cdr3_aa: ASSGDGRKTDTQY

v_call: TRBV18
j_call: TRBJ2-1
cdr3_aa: ASSPLPAVEHEQF

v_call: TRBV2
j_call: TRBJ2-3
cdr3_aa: ASVPKNTDTQY

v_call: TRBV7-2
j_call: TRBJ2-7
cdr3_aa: ASSFRQLYEQY

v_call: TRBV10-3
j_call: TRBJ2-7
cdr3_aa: AISERGANEQY

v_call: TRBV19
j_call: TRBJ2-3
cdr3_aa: ASSIGGLRTDTQY